This record looks at one TCR beta chain sequence and its context. The data were obtained in a study of blood T cell repertoires in COVID-19. Study background: Specimens from acute and convalescent COVID-19 originated in the United States, Italy and Spain.

In Seattle, patients joined the study during active infection and were tracked longitudinally. Authors' data handling: Amplification of reference gene primers was used by the study to estimate nucleated cell counts. Data came from immunoSEQ multiplex PCR; TCRdb stores just in-frame clones and leaves some out. The DNA was the basis for D and trimming; V, J and clone size are from that table. The sample has 45,000 to 50,000 clones, 80% to 90% seen once. The specimen sequenced was peripheral blood. This clonotype was sampled from a woman older than 75 with COVID-19, enrolled during active disease.

CDR3 sequence reads: CASSHTLGHGGNEQFF. The CDR3 DNA is TGTGCCAGCAGCCATACTCTGGGCCACGGGGGCAATGAGCAGTTCTTC. This chain links TRBV7-3 with TRBJ2-1; TRBD2 is a possible D gene (6 bases). V lost 5 bases and J 6 bases, leaving 20 bases between the germline ends. The CDR3 is made up of 16 amino acids. The germline gives CDR1 SGHTA, CDR2 FQGTGA.